This T cell receptor (beta chain) was identified during a study of control samples from healthy donors and cancer patients. Germline CDR1 and CDR2: MNHEY and SVGAGI. Trimming removed 10 bases from V and 6 bases from J, with 13 bases in between. The CDR3 loop spans 13 amino acids. Only in-frame clones appear in the TCRdb table, and some are missing; sequencing was by immunoSEQ multiplex PCR. The repertoire has about 80,000 clones, about nine tenths of them found once; the top ten carry around 6%. The TCR originated in a man aged 45-65 years in good health. The sequenced material came from blood. This chain uses TRBV6-5 with TRBJ1-6, with TRBD1 as a possible D gene (5 bases). In DNA, the CDR3 is TGTGCCAAAAGGGGCAGGGTTAATTCACCCCTCCACTTT. Encoded protein: CAKRGRVNSPLHF.